The clone carrying this T cell receptor beta chain was detected only a few times. Its antigen remains unknown. A template switching step contributed a universal primer site, while unique molecular identifiers were present in the cDNA. MiXCR was run by TCRdb on the 5' RACE reads, yielding one entry per CDR3 protein. There are a few hundred thousand distinct CDR3 sequences in the sample; around 9.6% occur only once, and under 3% lies in the top ten. The source of the sample is a study of identical twins. Overall study findings and caveats: Cord blood's abundant beta clonotypes had fewer insertions, unlike memory repertoires. With beta out-of-frame sequences, excess sharing by twins was weaker.

Germline loops: CDR1 GTSNPN, CDR2 SVGIG (reference sequence). This CDR3 region has 14 residues. The V segment lost 5 bases and the J segment 0 bases; nucleotides outside the gene matches: 5. The donors were all healthy and Caucasian. This same sample was also part of a study on yellow fever vaccine responses in identical twins.

This chain connects TRBV30 to TRBJ1-2, with TRBD1 matching over 8 bases. This TCR came from a woman aged 18-30 years in good health. Sample: PBMCs. The CDR3 bases are TGTGCCTGGGAAGGACAGGGCTCTAACTATGGCTACACCTTC. This sequence encodes CAWEGQGSNYGYTF.